The clone carrying this T cell receptor beta chain was counted a few times. The time point: patch test 1, 2 weeks after DPC sensitization. Treatment specified: therapeutic diphenylcyclopropenone sensitization with weekly scalp DPC. This sample was taken from a study of human T cells and chemical hapten exposure. Study overall: Small volume differences among pooled libraries mainly caused per-sample TCR yield variation.

The germline V gene has CDR1 SGHAT and CDR2 FQNNGV. The CDR3 has 15 amino acids. V dropped 2 bases and J dropped 2 bases, with 11 bases sitting between them. During construction of the library, unique molecular identifiers were attached to individual cDNA molecules for quantitative, reproducible TCR counting. In the study's own analysis: Samples held a median of approximately 96,000 TCRs, range about 23,224–700,000. From the RACE reads, TCRdb called clonotypes with MiXCR, one entry per CDR3 protein. These V and J calls rely on TCRdb rather than the paper's analysis. The data contain fewer than 100,000 distinct CDR3 sequences, about 10% of them singletons.

The clonotype was recovered from a woman in her sixties with alopecia areata. Some clones in this sample may be carry-over from other donors' samples. V usage is TRBV11-2 and J usage is TRBJ2-3; D possibly uses TRBD1 or TRBD2 (5 bases each). This specimen consisted of whole blood, obtained in connection with sensitization to the hapten diphenylcyclopropenone (DPC). In nucleotides, the CDR3 is TGTGCCAGCAGCTTACAGTACGGGACCACAGATACGCAGTATTTT. This gives the protein CASSLQYGTTDTQYF.